Following are 18 T cell receptor beta chains from one sample sequenced in a study of T cell repertoires in cytomegalovirus infection. TCRdb reprocessed the reads with MiXCR, giving one entry per CDR3 protein. Here the sample spans 300,000 or so distinct CDR3 sequences, about a tenth being singletons. Sample: PBMCs. Receptors were obtained from a human donor in good health (CMV status not recorded). Some clones in this sample may be carry-over from other donors' samples.

This clonotype was counted at least ten times. The V gene is TRBV7-2, the J gene TRBJ1-3; 7 bases agree with TRBD1. Germline CDR1 and CDR2: SGHTA and FQGNSA. The CDR3 runs to 15 residues. Unmatched junction bases numbered 4, after V lost 4 bases and J lost 1 base. The CDR3 bases are TGTGCCAGCAGCTCCGGGACAGAATCTGGAAACACCATATATTTT. Amino acids: CASSSGTESGNTIYF.

The sample holds a few counts of this clonotype. The rearrangement joins TRBV27 to TRBJ1-2, with TRBD1 as a possible D gene (6 bases). Trimming pared 2 bases from V and 2 bases from J, leaving 18 bases between. In germline, CDR1 is MNHEY, CDR2 SMNVEV (reference sequence). The CDR3 spans 17 residues. As DNA, the CDR3 is TGTGCCAGCAGTTTAGGGGCTTCGACAGGAGCCAACTATGGCTACACCTTC. Translated, it gives CASSLGASTGANYGYTF.

This clonotype came up many times. The chain has TRBV7-2 and TRBJ1-2; a possible D gene is TRBD1 (6 bases). V lost 4 bases and J 4 bases, leaving 13 bases between the germline ends. The CDR3 is made up of 14 amino acids. Looked up from germline, CDR1 is SGHTA and CDR2 is FQGNSA. The CDR3, as DNA: TGTGCCAGCAGCTCCCCCGGGACACTCTATGGCTACACCTTC. Residues: CASSSPGTLYGYTF.

In its sample, this clonotype was seen a few times. V usage is TRBV5-1 and J usage is TRBJ2-6, with 8 bases fitting TRBD1. Trimming removed 4 bases from V and 3 bases from J; junction bases left unmatched: 3. The CDR3 has 15 amino acids. Germline V gives CDR1 SGHRS, CDR2 YFSETQ. Here the CDR3 DNA reads TGCGCCAGCAGCGCCGACAGGGGTGGGGCCAACGTCCTGACTTTC. Encoded protein: CASSADRGGANVLTF. Drawing the rest from reference TRBV5-1 and TRBJ2-6, the complete variable domain is KAGVTQTPRYLIKTRGQQVTLSCSPISGHRSVSWYQQTPGQGLQFLFEYFSETQRNKGNFPGRFSGRQFSNSRSEMNVSTLELGDSALYLCASSADRGGANVLTFGAGSRLTVL.

This clonotype has a count of ten or more. CDR3 loop: CASSLTSIGSKNIQYF. DNA for the CDR3: TGTGCCAGCAGCCTGACATCTATCGGGTCCAAAAACATTCAGTACTTC. The V gene is TRBV28, the J gene TRBJ2-4, with D unclear. The germline V and J ends were trimmed by 6 bases and 2 bases, with 17 bases remaining between them. The CDR3 is 16 amino acids. Germline V gives CDR1 MDHEN, CDR2 SYDVKM.

This clonotype has just a few counts. The chain combines TRBV5-6 with TRBJ2-5, with TRBD2 matching 9 bases. Unmatched junction bases numbered 1, after V lost 2 bases and J lost 8 bases. The CDR3 spans 12 residues. CDR1 is SGHDT, CDR2 YYEEEE, per germline. The CDR3 bases are TGTGCCAGCAGCTTTCTAGCGGGAACCCAGTACTTC. It encodes CASSFLAGTQYF.

This clonotype occurred many times. The chain recombines TRBV6-1 with TRBJ2-2; D unresolved. Germline lookup yields CDR1 MNHNS and CDR2 SASEGT. The CDR3 totals 13 residues. V gave up 5 bases and J gave up 4 bases, with 8 bases separating them. This chain's CDR3 is CASSLTSTGELFF. The CDR3 DNA is TGTGCCAGCAGTCTTACAAGCACCGGGGAGCTGTTTTTT.

This clonotype appeared many times. The chain has TRBV28 and TRBJ1-1; D perhaps matches TRBD1 (5 bases). The CDR3 length is 14 residues. Germline CDR1 is MDHEN and CDR2 is SYDVKM. The V end lost 7 bases, the J end lost 5 bases, and 17 bases lay between the germline ends. CDR3 coding DNA: TGTGCCAGCATCCGCCCCCCGGGGGGGACTGAAGCTTTCTTT. Its translation is CASIRPPGGTEAFF.

A few counts support this clonotype. This rearrangement joins TRBV4-3 to TRBJ2-1; TRBD1 matches at 8 bases. Per germline, CDR1 LGHNA and CDR2 YSLEER. Unmatched junction bases numbered 6, after V lost 2 bases and J lost 6 bases. The CDR3 loop spans 15 amino acids. This CDR3 reads CASSQHRGTGNEQFF. The CDR3 coding sequence is TGCGCCAGCAGCCAACATCGGGGGACAGGCAATGAGCAGTTCTTC.

This clonotype was observed many times. The rearrangement links TRBV28 to TRBJ2-2, with 7 bases that match TRBD1. Germline lookup yields CDR1 MDHEN and CDR2 SYDVKM. V dropped 7 bases and J dropped 3; count of bases not matched to a gene: 8. CDR3 size: 15 residues. CDR3 residues: CASTGTVDHTGELFF. The CDR3 bases are TGTGCCAGCACCGGGACAGTCGATCACACCGGGGAGCTGTTTTTT. Supplemented by reference TRBV28 and TRBJ2-2, the full variable domain reads DVKVTQSSRYLVKRTGEKVFLECVQDMDHENMFWYRQDPGLGLRLIYFSYDVKMKEKGDIPEGYSVSREKKERFSLILESASTNQTSMYLCASTGTVDHTGELFFGEGSRLTVL.

This chain connects TRBV7-9 to TRBJ2-7; D call uncertain. Per germline, CDR1 SEHNR and CDR2 FQNEAQ (reference sequence). V was pared by 3 bases and J by 3 bases, with 18 bases between. The CDR3 sequence is 16 residues long. The CDR3 nucleotides read TGTGCCAGCAGCTTGGTGGGAAGGGCAGAGGTCTACGAGCAGTACGTC. Encoded protein: CASSLVGRAEVYEQYV.

This clonotype came up many times. The rearrangement joins TRBV12-3 or TRBV12-4 to TRBJ1-6, with a possible D match to TRBD1 (5 bases). There are 16 residues in the CDR3. The germline V and J ends were trimmed by 2 bases and 9 bases, with 17 bases remaining between them. CDR3 region: CASSLRGLGTGSPLHF. As DNA, the CDR3 is TGTGCCAGCAGTTTAAGGGGTTTGGGGACTGGTTCACCCCTCCACTTT.

This clonotype was counted ten times or more. The germline gene is not matched at one end of the junction; a read error may be the cause. The chain carries TRBV5-6 and TRBJ2-2; a possible D gene is TRBD2 (6 bases). Germline CDR1 reads SGHDT; CDR2 reads YYEEEE. The CDR3 contains 15 residues. CDR3 protein: CASSLAGRNTGELFF. Written as DNA, the CDR3 is TGTGCCAGCAGCTTAGCAGGGAGGAACACGGGGGAGCTGTTTTTT.

This clonotype has only a few counts. This sequence joins TRBV15 and TRBJ2-5; D ambiguous. CDR1 is LNHNV and CDR2 is YYDKDF in the germline V gene (reference sequence). CDR3 size: 11 residues. The V and J ends lost 4 bases and 7 bases respectively, with 7 bases between them. CDR3 amino acids: CATSNERTQYF. CDR3 nucleotides: TGTGCCACCAGCAACGAGAGGACCCAGTACTTC.

This clonotype was seen ten or more times. This chain joins TRBV28 and TRBJ2-6; D unclear. This CDR3 region has 16 residues. V was shortened by 2 bases and J by 3 bases, with 11 bases between the two germline ends. Germline assignment: CDR1 MDHEN and CDR2 SYDVKM. The CDR3 nucleotides read TGTGCCAGCAGTTTAGGGCAAACCAGTGGGGCCAACGTCCTGACTTTC. Residues: CASSLGQTSGANVLTF.

This clonotype was observed many times. The chain uses TRBV29-1 and TRBJ1-2; no firm D call. Germline V gene lookup returns CDR1 SQVTM and CDR2 ANQGSEA. Trimming stripped 0 bases from V and 4 bases from J, with 12 bases between. The CDR3 runs to 14 residues. CDR3 nucleotide sequence: TGCAGCGTTGAAGATCCGAGGCGCTTCTATGGCTACACCTTC. Translated: CSVEDPRRFYGYTF.

This clonotype was counted many times. This rearrangement joins TRBV5-1 to TRBJ1-2, with D perhaps TRBD1 (5 bases). The CDR3 runs 15 residues. Per germline, CDR1 SGHRS and CDR2 YFSETQ. V lost 0 bases and J 2 bases, leaving 11 bases between the germline ends. The CDR3 DNA is TGCGCCAGCAGCTTGGCCGATCGGGGGAACTATGGCTACACCTTC. This sequence encodes CASSLADRGNYGYTF.

This clonotype has at least ten counts. The gene calls are TRBV6-2 or TRBV6-3 and TRBJ2-3; TRBD1 is a possible D gene (5 bases). Germline-derived CDR1 and CDR2 are MNHEY and SVGEGT. Trimming stripped 0 bases from V and 4 bases from J, with 11 bases between. CDR3 length: 15 residues. CDR3 amino acids: CASSYSQGRSDTQYF. The CDR3 coding sequence is TGTGCCAGCAGTTACTCCCAGGGTCGGTCAGATACGCAGTATTTT.